The 13 T cell receptor beta chains below come from one sample, sequenced in a study of cytomegalovirus exposure and HLA in healthy donors (dated by TCRdb to about 2017). The library came from the immunoSEQ multiplex PCR assay. The multiplex PCR relied on a mix of 60 forward primers for TCR Vbeta segments and 13 reverse primers for TCR Jbeta segments. Held by TCRdb, this immuneACCESS table contains in-frame sequences only and omits some clones. Under half of the omission traces to an unresolved V gene where checked; the cause of the rest is unknown. The sample contains about 64,000 clones, around four fifths of them found a single time. The top ten clones comprise 5% of the sample. The specimen was PBMCs. Source of these receptors: a male donor in good health and CMV-seropositive.

V gene TRBV5-1 combines with J gene TRBJ2-1, with D unclear. Between the trimmed V and J ends, which lost 0 bases and 5 bases, there was a span of 12 bases. CDR3 size: 15 residues. Germline V gene sequence: CDR1 SGHRS, CDR2 YFSETQ. CDR3 amino acids: CASSLVGQVHNEQFF. The DNA for the CDR3 is TGCGCCAGCAGCTTGGTCGGCCAGGTCCACAATGAGCAGTTCTTC. Based on the CDR3 plus reference TRBV5-1 and TRBJ2-1, the full variable domain is KAGVTQTPRYLIKTRGQQVTLSCSPISGHRSVSWYQQTPGQGLQFLFEYFSETQRNKGNFPGRFSGRQFSNSRSEMNVSTLELGDSALYLCASSLVGQVHNEQFFGPGTRLTVL.

The chain carries TRBV9 and TRBJ2-1, with D tentatively TRBD1 (6 bases). Germline assignment: CDR1 SGDLS and CDR2 YYNGEE. V lost 6 bases to trimming and J lost 3 bases, with 16 bases between them. CDR3 length: 15 amino acids. The DNA of the CDR3 is TGTGCCAGCAACCTGCAGGGGATAGGCTACAATGAGCAGTTCTTC. Its translation is CASNLQGIGYNEQFF.

V is TRBV2 and J is TRBJ2-1; 12 bases are a match to TRBD2. The germline V gene encodes CDR1 SNHLY and CDR2 FYNNEI. The J segment lost 7 bases and the V segment lost 6 bases, leaving 7 bases of the junction unmatched. This CDR3 has 15 amino acids. The chain's CDR3 is CASRMTSGGSNEQFF. The CDR3 region has the DNA TGTGCCAGCAGAATGACTAGCGGGGGTTCAAATGAGCAGTTCTTC.

The chain employs TRBV9 and TRBJ2-1, with 7 bases lining up with TRBD2. The CDR3 is 13 residues long. V lost 4 bases, J lost 5 bases, and 3 bases stayed unmatched. The germline CDR1 and CDR2 sequences are SGDLS and YYNGEE. Written as DNA, the CDR3 is TGTGCCAGCAGCCTGAGCGGGAACAATGAGCAGTTCTTC. Protein product: CASSLSGNNEQFF.

The rearrangement joins TRBV9 to TRBJ1-4; unclear D gene. The CDR3 totals 16 residues. Germline V gives CDR1 SGDLS, CDR2 YYNGEE. V lost 0 bases to trimming and J lost 0 bases, with 9 bases between them. The CDR3 reads CASSVVEAATNEKLFF. The CDR3 bases are TGTGCCAGCAGCGTAGTGGAGGCTGCAACTAATGAAAAACTGTTTTTT. Full variable domain (outside the CDR3, taken from reference TRBV9 and TRBJ1-4): DSGVTQTPKHLITATGQRVTLRCSPRSGDLSVYWYQQSLDQGLQFLIQYYNGEERAKGNILERFSAQQFPDLHSELNLSSLELGDSALYFCASSVVEAATNEKLFFGSGTQLSVL.

This clone occurred once. This rearrangement joins TRBV25-1 to TRBJ2-1; D possibly corresponds to TRBD1 (6 bases). The CDR3 is made up of 15 amino acids. Germline CDR1 and CDR2: MGHDK and SYGVNS. V gave up 4 bases and J gave up 9 bases, with 19 bases separating them. The CDR3: CASSVRGLGVSEQFF. In DNA, the CDR3 is TGTGCCAGCAGTGTCAGGGGCTTAGGTGTCAGTGAGCAGTTCTTC. The full variable domain, in which reference TRBV25-1 and TRBJ2-1 provide the parts outside the CDR3, is EADIYQTPRYLVIGTGKKITLECSQTMGHDKMYWYQQDPGMELHLIHYSYGVNSTEKGDLSSESTVSRIRTEHFPLTLESARPSHTSQYLCASSVRGLGVSEQFFGPGTRLTVL.

The chain links TRBV4-3 to TRBJ2-5; D perhaps matches TRBD2 (5 bases). V lost 2 bases to trimming and J lost 5 bases, with 15 bases between them. CDR3 size: 15 residues. The germline gives CDR1 LGHNA, CDR2 YSLEER. The DNA of the CDR3 is TGCGCCAGCAGCCAATTCGAGGGCGTCGGCGAGACCCAGTACTTC. Translated: CASSQFEGVGETQYF.

The rearrangement links TRBV6-6 to TRBJ1-4, with D possibly matching TRBD1 (6 bases). V lost 2 bases and J 8 bases, leaving 18 bases between the germline ends. Germline V gives CDR1 MNHNY, CDR2 SVGAGI (reference sequence). This CDR3 contains 16 residues. CDR3 in amino acids: CASSYGIQGIDEKLFF. The CDR3 DNA reads TGTGCCAGCAGTTACGGAATCCAGGGGATAGACGAAAAACTGTTTTTT.

This clone was seen only a few times. V gene TRBV6-5 combines with J gene TRBJ1-1; perhaps TRBD1 as D (5 bases). The length of the CDR3 is 13 residues. Germline loops: CDR1 MNHEY, CDR2 SVGAGI. Deletions cut 2 bases from V and 11 bases from J, with 15 bases between. Here the CDR3 reads CASSYEVQGLAFF. The CDR3 bases are TGTGCCAGCAGTTACGAGGTTCAGGGACTGGCTTTCTTT.

The chain uses TRBV18 and TRBJ1-2; 9 bases fit TRBD1. CDR3 length: 15 residues. CDR1 and CDR2 (germline): KGHSH, LQKENI. Unmatched junction bases numbered 5, after V lost 5 bases and J lost 1 base. The CDR3 is CASSSNRGLNYGYTF. CDR3 nucleotide sequence: TGTGCCAGCTCATCGAACAGGGGGCTTAACTATGGCTACACCTTC.

The chain has TRBV7-9 and TRBJ2-3, with D possibly TRBD2 on 5 matching bases. The CDR3 spans 15 residues. Germline CDR1 reads SEHNR; CDR2 reads FQNEAQ (reference sequence). Trimming took off 5 bases at V and 6 bases at J, with 18 bases between the two ends. Written as DNA, the CDR3 is TGTGCCAGCAGCACGCCAATCGGACTGCACGATACGCAGTATTTT. This codes for CASSTPIGLHDTQYF.

This chain joins TRBV27 and TRBJ1-3; no firm D call. Per the germline V gene, CDR1 is MNHEY and CDR2 is SMNVEV (reference sequence). CDR3 length: 15 residues. The V gene lost 0 bases and the J gene lost 4 bases, with 10 bases spanning the gap. CDR3 sequence: CASSLSRAGGNTIYF. The CDR3 DNA reads TGTGCCAGCAGTTTATCGAGGGCCGGGGGAAACACCATATATTTT.

The V gene is TRBV7-2, the J gene TRBJ2-3, with TRBD2 matching 9 bases. Germline V gene lookup returns CDR1 SGHTA and CDR2 FQGNSA. CDR3 length: 16 residues. Trimming cost V 5 bases and J 2 bases; bases outside gene matches: 8. The CDR3 DNA reads TGTGCCAGCAGCCCTCAGCGGGGGGTTCTCACAGATACGCAGTATTTT. Translation gives CASSPQRGVLTDTQYF.